What follows is one TCR beta chain and its context. Its antigen is still unknown. The data were obtained in a study of shared clonotypes between healthy human individuals. Study-wide results and caveats: Sharing across four donors was highest in naive CD4 (around 5%) and lowest in memory CD8 (0.4%).

Data came from immunoSEQ multiplex PCR; TCRdb stores just in-frame clones and leaves some out. The sample has around 2,000,000 clones; roughly 95% are singletons. There are 16 residues in the CDR3. The germline gives CDR1 GTSNPN, CDR2 SVGIG (reference sequence). The ends were cut back, 1 base at V and 1 base at J, with 14 bases in the middle. In the CD4+ fraction, cells were divided into CD45RA+ naive and CD45RA-negative memory subsets. This TCR was recovered from a man younger than 35 in good health. The chain is built from TRBV30 and TRBJ1-5; D not resolved. Sequencing used naive CD4+ T cells sorted from blood. Subset defined: CD45RA+ positively selected. CDR3 amino acids: CAWSARGGESNQPQHF. The CDR3 nucleotides read TGTGCCTGGAGTGCCCGGGGAGGCGAAAGCAATCAGCCCCAGCATTTT.